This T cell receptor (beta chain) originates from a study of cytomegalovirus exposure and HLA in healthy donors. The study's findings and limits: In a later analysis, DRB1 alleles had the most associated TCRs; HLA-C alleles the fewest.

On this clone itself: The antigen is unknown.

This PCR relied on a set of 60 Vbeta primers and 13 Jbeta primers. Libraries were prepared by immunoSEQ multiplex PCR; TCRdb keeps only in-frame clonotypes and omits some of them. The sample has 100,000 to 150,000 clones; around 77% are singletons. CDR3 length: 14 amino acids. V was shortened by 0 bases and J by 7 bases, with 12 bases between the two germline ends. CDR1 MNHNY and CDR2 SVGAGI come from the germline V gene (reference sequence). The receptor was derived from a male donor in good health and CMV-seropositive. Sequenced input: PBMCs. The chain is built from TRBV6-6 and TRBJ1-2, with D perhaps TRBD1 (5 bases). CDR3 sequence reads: CASSYSSGLSGYTF. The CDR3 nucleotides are TGTGCCAGCAGTTACTCGTCAGGGCTTTCTGGCTACACCTTC.